The sequence of this TCR beta chain was determined in a study of blood T cell repertoires in COVID-19. In the study overall: Both acute and convalescent COVID-19 samples were obtained from the United States, Italy and Spain. PBMCs, B-cell-depleted T cells, or T cells were the source of the cDNA or gDNA that made up the material.

Original data processing: The assay estimated nucleated cells by amplifying reference gene primers. Only in-frame clones appear in the TCRdb table, and some are missing; sequencing was by immunoSEQ multiplex PCR. V, J and clone size were drawn from that table, and D and trimming were deduced from the DNA. The table has about 370,000 clones, 70% to 90% seen once. Seattle's enrolled individuals joined amid active infection and were then monitored longitudinally. This CDR3 has 14 amino acids. Germline V lookup: CDR1 WSHSY, CDR2 SAAADI. The V gene lost 6 bases and the J gene lost 1 base, with 13 bases spanning the gap.

The V and J genes are TRBV10-2 and TRBJ2-7, with D perhaps TRBD2 (6 bases). The sequencing sample was made of peripheral blood. The receptor was derived from a woman aged 25 to 39 with COVID-19, enrolled during active disease. As DNA, the CDR3 is TGCGCCAGCAGGACGGTGGGGGGTTCCTACGAGCAGTACTTC. It encodes CASRTVGGSYEQYF.